These T cell receptor beta chains were read from a single sample in a study of blood T cell repertoires in COVID-19. TCRdb keeps only in-frame clones here, not all; method: immunoSEQ multiplex PCR. Counted here are around 58,000 clones, roughly 85% occurring once; the ten biggest clones make up about 4.7%. Sequencing was done on a sample of peripheral blood. These receptors all stem from a human donor in a cohort sampled during active COVID-19. Each CDR3 is given with its conserved first and last residue. Each record gives: V gene, clone size, J gene, D gene, CDR3 DNA, CDR3 protein. A D gene is named only where the DNA matches it firmly. A clone size is listed for some rows: how often the clone was seen (once, few, many), or a class if it is expanded.

V: TRBV3-1/TRBV3-2
size: NA
J: TRBJ1-4
D: NA
DNA: TGTGCCAGCAGGGGCACGGCCGGCGAAAAACTGTTTTTT
CDR3: CASRGTAGEKLFF

V: TRBV19
size: NA
J: TRBJ1-5
D: TRBD1
DNA: TGTGCCAGTAGTATCGTCCAAGGGGGCACTCAGCCCCAGCATTTT
CDR3: CASSIVQGGTQPQHF

V: TRBV18
size: once
J: TRBJ1-1
D: TRBD1
DNA: TGTGCCAGCTCCTCCGGGACAGGGGGCCCAAATGAAGCTTTCTTT
CDR3: CASSSGTGGPNEAFF

V: TRBV6-5
size: NA
J: TRBJ1-4
D: TRBD1
DNA: TGTGCCAGCACCCCATGGACAGGGAATGAAAAACTGTTTTTT
CDR3: CASTPWTGNEKLFF

V: TRBV5-1
size: NA
J: TRBJ2-5
D: NA
DNA: TGCGCCAGCAGCTTGACTGGGGCGTCCCAAGAGACCCAGTACTTC
CDR3: CASSLTGASQETQYF

V: TRBV5-4
size: NA
J: TRBJ1-2
D: TRBD1
DNA: TGTGCCAGCAGCCTCCCCGGCAGGGGGTCGGATGGCTACACCTTC
CDR3: CASSLPGRGSDGYTF

V: TRBV28
size: NA
J: TRBJ2-7
D: TRBD2
DNA: TGTGCCAGCAGTTTAGGGACTAGCGGGAAGCGCGAGCAGTACTTC
CDR3: CASSLGTSGKREQYF

V: TRBV19
size: NA
J: TRBJ2-5
D: NA
DNA: TGTGCCAGTAGTCCCTTCGGGCAGCCCGGAGGGGAGACCCAGTACTTC
CDR3: CASSPFGQPGGETQYF

V: TRBV28
size: NA
J: TRBJ2-3
D: NA
DNA: TGTGCCAGCAGTTTTCGTGGGGGGGGCAAAAATACGCAGTATTTT
CDR3: CASSFRGGGKNTQYF

V: TRBV6-6
size: NA
J: TRBJ1-1
D: NA
DNA: TGTGCCAGCAGAACGTCCCCGGGCACTGAAGCTTTCTTT
CDR3: CASRTSPGTEAFF

V: TRBV6-5
size: NA
J: TRBJ1-2
D: TRBD1
DNA: TGTGCCAGCACCGGGGGACAGCCTGGGAGCTATGGCTACACCTTC
CDR3: CASTGGQPGSYGYTF

V: TRBV6-5
size: NA
J: TRBJ2-1
D: NA
DNA: TGTGCCAGCAGTTACGGTGGTAGCTCCTACAATGAGCAGTTCTTC
CDR3: CASSYGGSSYNEQFF

V: TRBV5-8
size: few
J: TRBJ2-5
D: TRBD2
DNA: TGTGCCAGCAGCTTGGTAGGGCTAGCGGAGCAAGAGACCCAGTACTTC
CDR3: CASSLVGLAEQETQYF

V: TRBV7-2
size: NA
J: TRBJ2-5
D: TRBD2
DNA: TGTGCCAGCAGCCCCCGGTTGGGAGGGCCCCAAGAGACCCAGTACTTC
CDR3: CASSPRLGGPQETQYF

V: TRBV5-1
size: NA
J: TRBJ2-7
D: TRBD2
DNA: TGCGCCAGCAGCTTGACGGGAGGGAGTAGCTCCTACGAGCAGTACTTC
CDR3: CASSLTGGSSSYEQYF

V: TRBV7-8
size: NA
J: TRBJ1-1
D: NA
DNA: TGTGCCAGCAGCTTACAGCGGGACACCGAAGCTTTCTTT
CDR3: CASSLQRDTEAFF

V: TRBV2
size: NA
J: TRBJ1-2
D: NA
DNA: TGTGCCAGCAGTCTAAGACAGACCTCCGGCTACACCTTC
CDR3: CASSLRQTSGYTF

V: TRBV7-9
size: NA
J: TRBJ2-7
D: NA
DNA: TGTGCCAGCAGCTTAGAAGTTGGAGGGTTGGTCTACGAGCAGTACTTC
CDR3: CASSLEVGGLVYEQYF

V: TRBV18
size: NA
J: TRBJ1-6
D: NA
DNA: TGTGCCAGCTCACCAAACGCAGATAATTCACCCCTCCACTTT
CDR3: CASSPNADNSPLHF

V: TRBV5-4
size: once
J: TRBJ2-7
D: TRBD1
DNA: TGTGCCAGCAAACCGGGACAGAGCTCCTACGAGCAGTACTTC
CDR3: CASKPGQSSYEQYF

V: TRBV5-1
size: once
J: TRBJ2-5
D: TRBD2
DNA: TGCGCCAGCAGCTTGGGTGGCGGGGGGATCGGAGAGACCCAGTACTTC
CDR3: CASSLGGGGIGETQYF

V: TRBV7-9
size: medium-sized
J: TRBJ1-2
D: NA
DNA: TGTGCCAGCAGCTTAGATGGGACAAACTATGGCTACACCTTC
CDR3: CASSLDGTNYGYTF

V: TRBV11-3
size: NA
J: TRBJ2-1
D: TRBD1
DNA: TGTGCCAGCCGGGGGACAGGTAACAATGAGCAGTTCTTC
CDR3: CASRGTGNNEQFF

V: TRBV19
size: NA
J: TRBJ1-1
D: TRBD1
DNA: TGTGCCAGTAGTATACGACAGGGGGCGGTGAACACTGAAGCTTTCTTT
CDR3: CASSIRQGAVNTEAFF

V: TRBV9
size: NA
J: TRBJ2-6
D: NA
DNA: TGTGCCAGCTCGACAGGCTCTGGGGCCAACGTCCTGACTTTC
CDR3: CASSTGSGANVLTF

V: TRBV18
size: NA
J: TRBJ2-2
D: NA
DNA: TGTGCCAGCTCCTATCAGGGCTCGGCCGGGGAGCTGTTTTTT
CDR3: CASSYQGSAGELFF

V: TRBV7-2
size: NA
J: TRBJ2-5
D: TRBD2
DNA: TGTGCCAGCAGCTTAGTGTCTAGCGGGAGCCCCCCCAAAGAGACCCAGTACTTC
CDR3: CASSLVSSGSPPKETQYF

V: TRBV6-6
size: NA
J: TRBJ2-7
D: TRBD1
DNA: TGTGCCAGCAGTTCCACCTCTACGCCGACAGGGCGGGAGCAGTACTTC
CDR3: CASSSTSTPTGREQYF

V: TRBV7-9
size: NA
J: TRBJ2-7
D: TRBD1
DNA: TGTGCCAGCAGCTCAGCCCGGACAGGGGGTGGCGAGCAGTACTTC
CDR3: CASSSARTGGGEQYF

V: TRBV6-5
size: NA
J: TRBJ2-3
D: TRBD1
DNA: TGTGCCAGCAGTTACGGGACAGGCCGCACAGATACGCAGTATTTT
CDR3: CASSYGTGRTDTQYF

V: TRBV14
size: NA
J: TRBJ2-1
D: NA
DNA: TGTGCCAGCAGCCCCAGGGGTTTTGGGGCCACCTACAATGAGCAGTTCTTC
CDR3: CASSPRGFGATYNEQFF

V: TRBV6-6
size: NA
J: TRBJ2-5
D: NA
DNA: TGTGCCAGCAGTTACTCGTCCAGGGCAGATGGGACCCAGTACTTC
CDR3: CASSYSSRADGTQYF

V: TRBV28
size: once
J: TRBJ2-1
D: TRBD2
DNA: TGTGCCAGCACCCCGGCTGCGGCTAGCGGAAAGACGAATGAGCAGTTCTTC
CDR3: CASTPAAASGKTNEQFF

V: TRBV4-2
size: NA
J: TRBJ2-1
D: TRBD2
DNA: TGTGCCAGCAGCCAAGGGACTAGCGGGCCCTACAATGAGCAGTTCTTC
CDR3: CASSQGTSGPYNEQFF

V: TRBV5-1
size: once
J: TRBJ2-7
D: NA
DNA: TGCGCCAGCAGCGGCCGGGACTACGAGCAGTACTTC
CDR3: CASSGRDYEQYF

V: TRBV2
size: NA
J: TRBJ2-1
D: NA
DNA: TGTGCCAGCAAAGGCGGACTGGGAACTACACCCTACAATGAGCAGTTCTTC
CDR3: CASKGGLGTTPYNEQFF

V: TRBV27
size: NA
J: TRBJ2-7
D: NA
DNA: TGTGCCAGCAGGACTTACACTGGTGGGTCCTACGAGCAGTACTTC
CDR3: CASRTYTGGSYEQYF

V: TRBV10-1
size: NA
J: TRBJ2-3
D: NA
DNA: TGCGCCAGCAGTGAGTCCAGACAGAGCTCGCGCACACCGGGTACGCAGTATTTT
CDR3: CASSESRQSSRTPGTQYF

V: TRBV7-9
size: NA
J: TRBJ2-5
D: TRBD2
DNA: TGTGCCAGCAGCGCCACTAGCGGGGCCGGCTTCGCGGAGACCCAGTACTTC
CDR3: CASSATSGAGFAETQYF

V: TRBV4-3
size: NA
J: TRBJ2-5
D: NA
DNA: TGCGCCAGCAGCCAATCGACCACTAGCTGGGAGGAGACCCAGTACTTC
CDR3: CASSQSTTSWEETQYF

V: TRBV2
size: NA
J: TRBJ2-3
D: TRBD1
DNA: TGTGCCAGCAGCCTCGGACAGGTCCCGGATACGCAGTATTTT
CDR3: CASSLGQVPDTQYF

V: TRBV7-2
size: NA
J: TRBJ2-2
D: TRBD2
DNA: TGTGCCAGCAGCTTAGTTCCAGCGGGGGCCGGGGAGCTGTTTTTT
CDR3: CASSLVPAGAGELFF

V: TRBV7-2
size: NA
J: TRBJ1-5
D: TRBD1
DNA: TGTGCCAGCAGCTTGAGGACAGGGGCTGGCAATCAGCCCCAGCATTTT
CDR3: CASSLRTGAGNQPQHF

V: TRBV2
size: NA
J: TRBJ1-1
D: TRBD1
DNA: TGTGCCAGCAGTGGACAGGGGGCGAAGAACACTGAAGCTTTCTTT
CDR3: CASSGQGAKNTEAFF

V: TRBV5-4
size: NA
J: TRBJ1-1
D: NA
DNA: TGTGCCAGCAGCTTCCGGGAGGGTAACACTGAAGCTTTCTTT
CDR3: CASSFREGNTEAFF

V: TRBV10-2
size: NA
J: TRBJ2-4
D: TRBD2
DNA: TGCGCCAGCAGTGATGGCCTAGCGGGAGGGGGTCGGGCCAAAAACATTCAGTACTTC
CDR3: CASSDGLAGGGRAKNIQYF

V: TRBV3-1/TRBV3-2
size: NA
J: TRBJ2-1
D: NA
DNA: TGTGCCAGCAGCCAAGATAGAGGGGGGGTATCCTACAATGAGCAGTTCTTC
CDR3: CASSQDRGGVSYNEQFF

V: TRBV7-8
size: NA
J: TRBJ2-7
D: NA
DNA: TGTGCCAGCAGCTTGACTGTCGCGGCGGGCTCCGGGCAGTACTTC
CDR3: CASSLTVAAGSGQYF

V: TRBV5-8
size: NA
J: TRBJ2-7
D: NA
DNA: TGTGCCAGCAGTCGCGGAGGGCGCGGGGCCTCCTACGAGCAGTACTTC
CDR3: CASSRGGRGASYEQYF

V: TRBV28
size: NA
J: TRBJ2-3
D: NA
DNA: TGTGCCAGCAGTTTCGGACAACGTAGCACAGATACGCAGTATTTT
CDR3: CASSFGQRSTDTQYF

V: TRBV19
size: once
J: TRBJ2-6
D: NA
DNA: TGTGCCAGTAGCCGAGTCTCTGGGGCCAACGTCCTGACTTTC
CDR3: CASSRVSGANVLTF

V: TRBV19
size: NA
J: TRBJ2-7
D: TRBD1
DNA: TGTGCCAGTAGCGGGACAGGGATAATCTACGAGCAGTACTTC
CDR3: CASSGTGIIYEQYF

V: TRBV6-5
size: few
J: TRBJ1-6
D: NA
DNA: TGTGCCAGCAGTTACTCGGGGGCCCATAATTCACCCCTCCACTTT
CDR3: CASSYSGAHNSPLHF

V: TRBV7-8
size: NA
J: TRBJ2-3
D: NA
DNA: TGTGCCAGCAGCCGGTGGTCGGGACACCGAGATACGCAGTATTTT
CDR3: CASSRWSGHRDTQYF

V: TRBV30
size: NA
J: TRBJ2-3
D: TRBD1
DNA: TGTGCCTGGAAGGACAGGGCTAGCACAGATACGCAGTATTTT
CDR3: CAWKDRASTDTQYF

V: TRBV19
size: NA
J: TRBJ2-1
D: TRBD1
DNA: TGTGCCAGTAGTCCTCACAGGGGTTTGGGCGATGAGCAGTTCTTC
CDR3: CASSPHRGLGDEQFF